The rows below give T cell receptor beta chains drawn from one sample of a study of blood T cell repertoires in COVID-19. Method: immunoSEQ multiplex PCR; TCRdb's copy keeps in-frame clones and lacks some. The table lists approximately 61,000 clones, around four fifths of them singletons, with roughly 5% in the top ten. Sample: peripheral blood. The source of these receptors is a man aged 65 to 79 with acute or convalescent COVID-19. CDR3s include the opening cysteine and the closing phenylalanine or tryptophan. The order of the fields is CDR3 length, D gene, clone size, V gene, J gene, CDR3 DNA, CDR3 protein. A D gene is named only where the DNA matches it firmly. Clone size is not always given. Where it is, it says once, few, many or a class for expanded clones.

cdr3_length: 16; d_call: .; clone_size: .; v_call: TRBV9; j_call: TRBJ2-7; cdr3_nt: TGTGCCAGCAGCCCCTTTTCTCAGGATCCCTCCTACGAGCAGTACTTC; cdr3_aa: CASSPFSQDPSYEQYF
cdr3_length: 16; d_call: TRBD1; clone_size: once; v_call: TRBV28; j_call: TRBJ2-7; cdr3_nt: TGTGCCAGCAGTTTTGGCGGGACAGGCCTCTCCTACGAGCAGTACTTC; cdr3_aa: CASSFGGTGLSYEQYF
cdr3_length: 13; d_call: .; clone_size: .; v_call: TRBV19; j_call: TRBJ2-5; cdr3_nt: TGTGCCAGTAGTATTATGGCCCCAGGGACCCAGTACTTC; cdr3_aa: CASSIMAPGTQYF
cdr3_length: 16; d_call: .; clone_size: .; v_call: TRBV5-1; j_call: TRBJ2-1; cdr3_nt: TGCGCCAGCAGCCCCGGGGTGATTAGCTCCTACAATGAGCAGTTCTTC; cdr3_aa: CASSPGVISSYNEQFF
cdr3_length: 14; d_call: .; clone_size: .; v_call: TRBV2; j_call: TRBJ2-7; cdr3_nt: TGTGCCAGCAGTGATCAGGGTACAGGCTACGAGCAGTACTTC; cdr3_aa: CASSDQGTGYEQYF
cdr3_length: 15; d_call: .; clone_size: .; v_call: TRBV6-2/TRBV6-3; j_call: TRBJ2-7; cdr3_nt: TGTGCCAGCAGTTCACGGGGGAACCCCTCCTACGAGCAGTACTTC; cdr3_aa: CASSSRGNPSYEQYF
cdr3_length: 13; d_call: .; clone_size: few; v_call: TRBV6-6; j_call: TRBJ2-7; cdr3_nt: TGTGCCAGCAGTTTGGACAGTCCCTACGAGCAGTACTTC; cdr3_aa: CASSLDSPYEQYF
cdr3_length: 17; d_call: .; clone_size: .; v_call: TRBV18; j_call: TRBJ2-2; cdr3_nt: TGTGCCAGCTCACTTACTAGCCGGGAGTCGGAGACCGGGGAGCTGTTTTTT; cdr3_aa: CASSLTSRESETGELFF
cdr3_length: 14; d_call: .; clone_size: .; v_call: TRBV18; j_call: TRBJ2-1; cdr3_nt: TGTGCCAGCTCACCAATTTCAGGGGATGGTGAGCAGTTCTTC; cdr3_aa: CASSPISGDGEQFF
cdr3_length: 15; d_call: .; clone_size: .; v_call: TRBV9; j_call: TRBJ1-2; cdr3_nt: TGTGCCAGCAGCGTAGCTGAGGGGGGGGTATATGGCTACACCTTC; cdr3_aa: CASSVAEGGVYGYTF
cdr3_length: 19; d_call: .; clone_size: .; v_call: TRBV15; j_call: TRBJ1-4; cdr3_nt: TGTGCCACCAGCGAAATGGGCAGGGGTTCATCGGCAACTAATGAAAAACTGTTTTTT; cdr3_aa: CATSEMGRGSSATNEKLFF
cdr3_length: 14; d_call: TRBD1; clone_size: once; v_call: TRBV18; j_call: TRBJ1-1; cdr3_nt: TGTGCCAGCTCACAGGACAGGGGGAACACTGAAGCTTTCTTT; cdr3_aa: CASSQDRGNTEAFF
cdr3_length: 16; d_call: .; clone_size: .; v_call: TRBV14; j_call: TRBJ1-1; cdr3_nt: TGTGCCAGCAGCCAAGATTTGGGGGAGGTCAACACTGAAGCTTTCTTT; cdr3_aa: CASSQDLGEVNTEAFF
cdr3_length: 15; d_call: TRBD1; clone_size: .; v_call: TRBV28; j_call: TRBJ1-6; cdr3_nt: TGTGCCAGCAGTTTTAGGACAGGGAGTAACTCACCCCTCCACTTT; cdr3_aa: CASSFRTGSNSPLHF
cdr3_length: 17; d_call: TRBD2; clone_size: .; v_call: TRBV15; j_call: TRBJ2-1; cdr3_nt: TGTGCCACCAGCAGAGAATGGGGAGGGTACCCCTACAATGAGCAGTTCTTC; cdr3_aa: CATSREWGGYPYNEQFF
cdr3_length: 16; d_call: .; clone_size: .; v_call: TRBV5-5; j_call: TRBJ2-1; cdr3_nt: TGTGCCAGCAGCCGTAAGGGACTGAACTCCTACAATGAGCAGTTCTTC; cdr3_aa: CASSRKGLNSYNEQFF
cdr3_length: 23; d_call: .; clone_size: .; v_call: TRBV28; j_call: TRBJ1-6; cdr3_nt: TGTGCCAGCAGTTTTGTAGGCCCGAGAAGGGGACAAGGCCCTATCTCCTATAATTCACCCCTCCACTTT; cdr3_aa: CASSFVGPRRGQGPISYNSPLHF
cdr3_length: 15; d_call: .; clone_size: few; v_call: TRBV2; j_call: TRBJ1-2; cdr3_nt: TGTGCCAGCAGAGCTAGGCTGGCCGAGATCTATGGCTACACCTTC; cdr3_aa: CASRARLAEIYGYTF
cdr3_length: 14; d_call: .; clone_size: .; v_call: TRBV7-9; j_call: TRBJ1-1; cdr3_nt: TGTGCCAGCAGCTTATATCCTCCTAACACTGAAGCTTTCTTT; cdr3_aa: CASSLYPPNTEAFF
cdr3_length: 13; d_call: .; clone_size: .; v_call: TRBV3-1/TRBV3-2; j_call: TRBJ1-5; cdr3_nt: TGTGCCAGCAGCCAAGATTTAGTGCAGCCCCAGCATTTT; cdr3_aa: CASSQDLVQPQHF
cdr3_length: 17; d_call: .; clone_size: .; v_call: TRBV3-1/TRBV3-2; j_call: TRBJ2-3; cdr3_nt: TGTGCCAGCAGCCAAGATTGGGCAGTCGGGGTGGCAGATACGCAGTATTTT; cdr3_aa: CASSQDWAVGVADTQYF
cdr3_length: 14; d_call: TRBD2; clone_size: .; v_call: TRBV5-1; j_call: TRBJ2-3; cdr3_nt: TGCGCCAGCAGCTTCAATAGCGGGGAGGATACGCAGTATTTT; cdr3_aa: CASSFNSGEDTQYF
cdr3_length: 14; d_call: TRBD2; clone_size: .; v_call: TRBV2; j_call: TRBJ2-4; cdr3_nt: TGTGCCAGCAGTGATTTAAGCCTAGCGGGGACCGGGGACTTC; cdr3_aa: CASSDLSLAGTGDF
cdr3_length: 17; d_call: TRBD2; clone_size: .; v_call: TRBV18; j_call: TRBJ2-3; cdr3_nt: TGTGCCAGCTCACCACCGGGGGGGTATACGGGAGGAGATACGCAGTATTTT; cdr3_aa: CASSPPGGYTGGDTQYF
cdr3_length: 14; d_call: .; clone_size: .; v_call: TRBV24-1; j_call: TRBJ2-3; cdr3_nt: TGTGCCACCAGTGAACGGGGTCCTACAACTACGCAGTATTTT; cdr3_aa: CATSERGPTTTQYF
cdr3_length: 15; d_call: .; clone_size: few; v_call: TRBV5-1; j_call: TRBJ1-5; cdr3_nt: TGCGCCAGCAGCTTGGTCGGAGCTGCAAATCAGCCCCAGCATTTT; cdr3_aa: CASSLVGAANQPQHF
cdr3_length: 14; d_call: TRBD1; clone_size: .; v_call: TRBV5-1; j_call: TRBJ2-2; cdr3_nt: TGCGCCAGCAGAGAGACAGGGTTCCAGGGGGAGCTGTTTTTT; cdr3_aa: CASRETGFQGELFF
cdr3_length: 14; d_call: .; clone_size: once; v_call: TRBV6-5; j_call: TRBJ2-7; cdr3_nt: TGTGCCAGCAGTTACTCGGCAGGGGAGTACGAGCAGTACTTC; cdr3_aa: CASSYSAGEYEQYF